The rows below give T cell receptor beta chains drawn from one sample of a study of T-cell memory formation after mild COVID-19. TCRdb recomputed calls from the 5' RACE reads with MiXCR, one row per CDR3 protein. This sample yields under 300,000 distinct CDR3 sequences, of which approximately 8% are seen a single time; approximately 22% belongs to the top ten. The sample taken for sequencing was PBMCs or a T cell subset sorted from them (not recorded which). The receptors were gathered from a man aged 18 to 29 who had mild COVID-19 (a few samples of this study predate the infection). Cell type and time point are not known. The CDR3 runs from the conserved cysteine through the conserved F or W. The order of the fields is D gene, V gene, clone size, J gene, CDR3 protein, CDR3 DNA. The D gene is left open where the match is weak. Clone size, where shown, is once, few, many, or a class for clones that have expanded.

>-|TRBV12-3/TRBV12-4|-|TRBJ2-3
CASSMADTQYF
TGTGCCAGCAGTATGGCGGATACGCAGTATTTT
>-|TRBV12-3/TRBV12-4|-|TRBJ1-1
CASSFRVGSAMNTEAFF
TGTGCCAGCAGTTTCCGGGTTGGCAGCGCCATGAACACTGAAGCTTTCTTT
>TRBD2|TRBV20-1|many|TRBJ2-2
CSATPGLVAGELFF
TGCAGTGCGACACCGGGACTAGTCGCCGGGGAGCTGTTTTTT
>TRBD2|TRBV3-1|-|TRBJ2-4
CASSQEARLAGGRRDIQYF
TGTGCCAGCAGCCAAGAGGCGCGGCTAGCGGGGGGAAGAAGGGACATTCAGTACTTC
>TRBD2|TRBV9|few|TRBJ2-3
CASSVVGGRPYTDTQYF
TGTGCCAGCAGCGTAGTTGGCGGGAGACCATACACAGATACGCAGTATTTT
>-|TRBV7-7|few|TRBJ2-1
CASSFNRADEQFF
TGTGCCAGCAGCTTTAATAGGGCGGATGAGCAGTTCTTC
>-|TRBV7-8|many|TRBJ2-7
CASSLALAGAYEQYF
TGTGCCAGCAGCTTAGCGCTGGCAGGCGCCTACGAGCAGTACTTC
>TRBD1|TRBV6-5|many|TRBJ2-7
CASSPTGLYEQYF
TGTGCCAGCAGCCCGACAGGGCTGTACGAGCAGTACTTC
>-|TRBV6-5|-|TRBJ2-2
CASIRTLDFSNTGELFF
TGTGCCAGCATCAGGACATTGGATTTTTCGAACACCGGGGAGCTGTTTTTT
>-|TRBV6-5|few|TRBJ2-1
CASSYRQALSSYNEQFF
TGTGCCAGCAGTTACCGACAGGCCTTGAGCTCCTACAATGAGCAGTTCTTC
>-|TRBV12-3/TRBV12-4|-|TRBJ2-2
CASKPGAVGELFF
TGTGCCAGCAAGCCGGGGGCCGTCGGGGAGCTGTTTTTT
>TRBD1|TRBV3-1|-|TRBJ2-7
CASSPRTGVPYEQYF
TGTGCCAGCAGCCCCCGGACAGGAGTCCCCTACGAGCAGTACTTC
>-|TRBV28|few|TRBJ1-2
CASAWGNYGYTF
TGTGCCTCTGCGTGGGGGAACTATGGCTACACCTTC
>-|TRBV24-1|many|TRBJ1-6
CAHREDVGDSSPLHF
TGTGCCCACAGGGAAGACGTAGGTGATAGTTCACCCCTCCACTTT
>TRBD1|TRBV27|-|TRBJ1-1
CASRWDRGTTEAFF
TGTGCCAGCAGGTGGGACAGGGGGACCACTGAAGCTTTCTTT
>-|TRBV5-1|few|TRBJ2-1
CASKGTAVEQFF
TGCGCCAGCAAGGGGACCGCAGTTGAGCAGTTCTTC
>TRBD2|TRBV7-3|-|TRBJ2-5
CASSLRGGVPETQYF
TGTGCCAGCAGCTTACGTGGGGGGGTTCCGGAAACCCAGTACTTC
>-|TRBV18|-|TRBJ1-5
CASSQGLSNQPQHF
TGTGCCAGCTCACAGGGGTTGAGCAATCAGCCCCAGCATTTT
>-|TRBV12-3/TRBV12-4|few|TRBJ1-2
CASKRDPGGNYGYTF
TGTGCCAGCAAACGGGACCCGGGGGGTAACTATGGCTACACCTTC
>TRBD2|TRBV30|-|TRBJ2-2
CAWSWGGIGELFF
TGTGCCTGGAGCTGGGGAGGGATCGGGGAGCTGTTTTTT
>-|TRBV5-5|-|TRBJ2-5
CASSPSGEETQYF
TGTGCCAGCAGCCCGTCGGGGGAAGAGACCCAGTACTTC
>-|TRBV27|few|TRBJ2-2
CASSLLGGGANTGELFF
TGTGCCAGCAGTTTATTGGGAGGAGGCGCGAACACCGGGGAGCTGTTTTTT
>-|TRBV6-5|-|TRBJ2-3
CASSLRDPSTDTQYF
TGTGCCAGCAGCCTCCGGGACCCTAGCACAGATACGCAGTATTTT
>-|TRBV27|-|TRBJ2-3
CASSHLDGWSTDTQYF
TGTGCCAGCAGCCACTTGGACGGGTGGAGCACAGATACGCAGTATTTT
>TRBD2|TRBV7-9|many|TRBJ2-5
CASSPWGGGEETQYF
TGTGCCAGCAGCCCCTGGGGGGGGGGAGAGGAGACCCAGTACTTC
>-|TRBV5-1|few|TRBJ2-3
CASSFGQIKPDTQYF
TGCGCCAGCAGTTTTGGACAGATCAAACCAGATACGCAGTATTTT
>-|TRBV6-5|-|TRBJ2-5
CASSYLRIQYF
TGTGCCAGCAGTTACTTGAGGATCCAGTACTTC
>TRBD1|TRBV20-1|few|TRBJ1-2
CSASTGDDYTF
TGCAGTGCTAGTACAGGGGACGACTACACCTTC
>-|TRBV7-9|-|TRBJ2-3
CASSPLTSRKFPDTQYF
TGTGCCAGCAGCCCCTTGACTAGTCGGAAATTCCCAGATACGCAGTATTTT
>TRBD1|TRBV2|many|TRBJ1-1
CASSTGGITEAFF
TGTGCCAGCAGCACAGGGGGTATCACTGAAGCTTTCTTT
>TRBD2|TRBV5-6|few|TRBJ2-7
CASSSQRAGGYEQYF
TGTGCCAGCAGCTCCCAACGGGCGGGGGGCTACGAGCAGTACTTC
>-|TRBV20-1|many|TRBJ2-3
CSAMGPREADTQYF
TGCAGTGCTATGGGACCGAGGGAGGCAGATACGCAGTATTTT
>-|TRBV20-1|many|TRBJ1-1
CSAREAGFTEAFF
TGCAGTGCTAGAGAGGCGGGATTCACTGAAGCTTTCTTT
>-|TRBV2|-|TRBJ2-6
CASSEARGSGANVLTF
TGTGCCAGCAGTGAAGCGCGAGGCTCTGGGGCCAACGTCCTGACTTTC
>-|TRBV7-5|few|TRBJ2-5
CISVPEAPEGIEGVETQYF
-
>TRBD2|TRBV7-2|many|TRBJ2-1
CASSLGREGWQFF
TGTGCCAGCAGCTTAGGACGGGAGGGCTGGCAGTTCTTC
>TRBD2|TRBV7-6|-|TRBJ2-1
CASSFRAGPYHNEQFF
TGTGCCAGCAGCTTCCGAGCGGGGCCCTATCACAATGAGCAGTTCTTC
>TRBD1|TRBV12-3/TRBV12-4|few|TRBJ1-2
CASSHRGINYGYTF
TGTGCCAGCAGCCACAGGGGGATTAACTATGGCTACACCTTC
>TRBD2|TRBV19|-|TRBJ2-1
CASRQRGANYNEQFF
TGTGCCAGTAGACAGCGGGGGGCGAACTACAATGAGCAGTTCTTC
>TRBD2|TRBV11-2|-|TRBJ2-5
CASSPAAGGGETQYF
TGTGCCAGCAGCCCCGCCGCGGGGGGGGGAGAGACCCAGTACTTC
>-|TRBV29-1|few|TRBJ2-3
CSVESGEDSTDTQYF
TGCAGCGTTGAATCGGGGGAGGATAGCACAGATACGCAGTATTTT